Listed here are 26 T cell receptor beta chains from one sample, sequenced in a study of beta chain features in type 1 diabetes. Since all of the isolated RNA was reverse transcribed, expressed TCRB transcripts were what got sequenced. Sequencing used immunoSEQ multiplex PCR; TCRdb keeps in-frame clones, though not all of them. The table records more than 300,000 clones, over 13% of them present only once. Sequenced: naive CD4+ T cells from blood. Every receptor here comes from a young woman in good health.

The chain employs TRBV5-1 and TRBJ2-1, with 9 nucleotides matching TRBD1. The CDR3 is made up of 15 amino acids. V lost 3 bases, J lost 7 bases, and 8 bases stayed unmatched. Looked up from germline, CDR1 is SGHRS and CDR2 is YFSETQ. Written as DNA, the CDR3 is TGCGCCAGCAGCTACGGGACAGGGTCGGGGAATGAGCAGTTCTTC. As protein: CASSYGTGSGNEQFF.

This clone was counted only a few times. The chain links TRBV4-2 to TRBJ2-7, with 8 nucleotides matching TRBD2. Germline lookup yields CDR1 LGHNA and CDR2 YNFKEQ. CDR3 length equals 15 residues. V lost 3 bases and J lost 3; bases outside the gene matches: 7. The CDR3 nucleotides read TGTGCCAGCAGCCACCCGGGACTAGAAGACTACGAGCAGTACTTC. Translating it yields CASSHPGLEDYEQYF.

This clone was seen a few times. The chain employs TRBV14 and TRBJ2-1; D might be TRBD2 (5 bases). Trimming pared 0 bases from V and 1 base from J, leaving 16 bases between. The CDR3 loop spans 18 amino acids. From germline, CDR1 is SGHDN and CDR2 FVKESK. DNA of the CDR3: TGTGCCAGCAGCCAAGAAGGAGGCCGGGTCCGATCCTACAATGAGCAGTTCTTC. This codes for CASSQEGGRVRSYNEQFF.

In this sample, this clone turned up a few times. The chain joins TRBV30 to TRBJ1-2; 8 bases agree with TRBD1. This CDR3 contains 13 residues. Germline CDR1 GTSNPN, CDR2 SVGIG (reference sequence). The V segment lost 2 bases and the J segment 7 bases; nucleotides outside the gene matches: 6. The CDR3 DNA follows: TGTGCCTGGAGTAGGCGGCAGGGGGCTGGCTACACCTTC. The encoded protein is CAWSRRQGAGYTF.

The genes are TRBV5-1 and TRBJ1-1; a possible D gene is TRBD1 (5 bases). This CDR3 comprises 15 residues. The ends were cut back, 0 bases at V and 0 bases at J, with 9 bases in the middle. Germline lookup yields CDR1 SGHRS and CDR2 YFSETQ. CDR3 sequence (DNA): TGCGCCAGCAGCTTGGAGACAGTTTTGAACACTGAAGCTTTCTTT. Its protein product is CASSLETVLNTEAFF.

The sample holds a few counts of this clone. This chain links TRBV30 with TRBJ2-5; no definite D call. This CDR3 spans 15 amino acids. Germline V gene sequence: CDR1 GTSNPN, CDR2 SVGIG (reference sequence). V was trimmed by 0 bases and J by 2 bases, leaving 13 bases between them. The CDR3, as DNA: TGTGCCTGGAGTGTTGGATTACAGCTTCAAGAGACCCAGTACTTC. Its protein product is CAWSVGLQLQETQYF.

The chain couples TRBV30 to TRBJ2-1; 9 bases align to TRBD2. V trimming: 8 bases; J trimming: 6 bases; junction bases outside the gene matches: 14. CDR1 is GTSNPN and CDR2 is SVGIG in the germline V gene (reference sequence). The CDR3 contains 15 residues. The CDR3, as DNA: TGTGCCCGCCTCGCGGGAGGGGGGGGGAGCAATGAGCAGTTCTTC. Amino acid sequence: CARLAGGGGSNEQFF.

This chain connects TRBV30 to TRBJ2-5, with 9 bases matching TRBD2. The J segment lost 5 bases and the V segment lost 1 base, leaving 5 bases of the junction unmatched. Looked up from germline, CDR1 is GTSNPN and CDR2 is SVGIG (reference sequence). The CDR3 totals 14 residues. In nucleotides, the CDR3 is TGTGCCTGGAGTGAGGCGGGAGGGCACGAGACCCAGTACTTC. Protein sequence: CAWSEAGGHETQYF.

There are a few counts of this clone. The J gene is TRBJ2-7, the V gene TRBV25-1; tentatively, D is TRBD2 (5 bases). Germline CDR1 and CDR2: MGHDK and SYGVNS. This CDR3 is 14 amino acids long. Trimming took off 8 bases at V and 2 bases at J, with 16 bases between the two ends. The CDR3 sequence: CASGRDSSAYEQYF. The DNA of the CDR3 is TGTGCCAGCGGGAGAGATTCAAGCGCCTACGAGCAGTACTTC.

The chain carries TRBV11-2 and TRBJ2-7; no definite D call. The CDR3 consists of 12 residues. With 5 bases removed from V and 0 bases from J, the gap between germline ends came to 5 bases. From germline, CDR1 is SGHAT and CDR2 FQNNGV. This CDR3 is CASSLSSYEQYF. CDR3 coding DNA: TGTGCCAGCAGCCTTAGCTCCTACGAGCAGTACTTC.

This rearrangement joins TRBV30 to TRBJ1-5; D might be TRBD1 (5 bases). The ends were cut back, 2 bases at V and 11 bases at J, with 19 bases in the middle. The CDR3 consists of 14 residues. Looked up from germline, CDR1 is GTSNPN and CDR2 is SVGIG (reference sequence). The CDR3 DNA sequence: TGTGCCTGGAGTCTCGGGGGGGTAAGTCGGGCCCAGCATTTT. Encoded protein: CAWSLGGVSRAQHF.

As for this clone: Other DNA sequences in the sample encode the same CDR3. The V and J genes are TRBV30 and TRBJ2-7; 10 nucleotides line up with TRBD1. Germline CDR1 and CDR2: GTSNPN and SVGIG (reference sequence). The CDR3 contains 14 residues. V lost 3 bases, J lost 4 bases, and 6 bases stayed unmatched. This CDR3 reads CAWSAGQGFYEQYF. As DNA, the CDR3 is TGTGCCTGGAGCGCGGGACAGGGGTTTTACGAGCAGTACTTC.

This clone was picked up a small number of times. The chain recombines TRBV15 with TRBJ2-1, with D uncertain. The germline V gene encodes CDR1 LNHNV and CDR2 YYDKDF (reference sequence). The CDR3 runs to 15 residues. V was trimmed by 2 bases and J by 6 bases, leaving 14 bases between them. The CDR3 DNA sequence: TGTGCCACCAGCAGACGGAGCGTGTTGGCCAATGAGCAGTTCTTC. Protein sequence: CATSRRSVLANEQFF.

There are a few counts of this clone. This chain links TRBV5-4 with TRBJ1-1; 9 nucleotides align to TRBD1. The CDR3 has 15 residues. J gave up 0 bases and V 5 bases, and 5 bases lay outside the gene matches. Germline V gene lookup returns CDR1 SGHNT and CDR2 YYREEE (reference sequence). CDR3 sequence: CASRPQGALNTEAFF. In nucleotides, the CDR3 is TGTGCCAGCAGACCACAGGGGGCTTTGAACACTGAAGCTTTCTTT.

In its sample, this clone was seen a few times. The CDR3 loop reads CASTWTGLNEQYF. The CDR3 bases are TGTGCCTCGACTTGGACAGGGTTAAACGAGCAGTACTTC. The chain uses TRBV30 and TRBJ2-7; 8 nucleotides line up with TRBD1. J was trimmed by 5 bases and V by 7 bases; bases with no gene match: 10. The CDR3 sequence is 13 residues long. Per germline, CDR1 GTSNPN and CDR2 SVGIG (reference sequence).

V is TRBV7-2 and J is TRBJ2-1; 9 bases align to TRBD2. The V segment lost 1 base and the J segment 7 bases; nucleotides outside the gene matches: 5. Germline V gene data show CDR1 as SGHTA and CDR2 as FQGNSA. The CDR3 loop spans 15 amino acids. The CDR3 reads CASSLGGAGGNEQFF. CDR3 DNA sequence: TGTGCCAGCAGCTTAGGGGGCGCGGGAGGGAATGAGCAGTTCTTC.

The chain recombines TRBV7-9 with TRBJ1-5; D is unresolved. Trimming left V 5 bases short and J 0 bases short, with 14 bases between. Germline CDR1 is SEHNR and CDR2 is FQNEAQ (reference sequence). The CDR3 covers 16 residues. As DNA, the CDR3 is TGTGCCAGCAGCCCTGCAGAAAACTATAGCAATCAGCCCCAGCATTTT. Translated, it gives CASSPAENYSNQPQHF.

The CDR3 DNA sequence: TGCGCCAGCAGCCAAGATCTCAAAGGGGGTTCCCCTGGATATGGCTACACCTTC. The encoded protein is CASSQDLKGGSPGYGYTF. The genes are TRBV4-3 and TRBJ1-2, with D possibly matching TRBD1 (6 bases). Looked up from germline, CDR1 is LGHNA and CDR2 is YSLEER. Trimming removed 0 bases at V and 5 bases at J, with 22 bases between. The CDR3 length is 18 residues.

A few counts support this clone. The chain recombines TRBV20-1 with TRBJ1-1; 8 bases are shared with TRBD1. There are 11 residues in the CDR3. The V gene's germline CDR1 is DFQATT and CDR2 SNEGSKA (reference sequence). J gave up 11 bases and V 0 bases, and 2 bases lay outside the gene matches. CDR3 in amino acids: CSAREDRGAFF. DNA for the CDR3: TGCAGTGCTAGAGAAGACAGGGGCGCTTTCTTT.

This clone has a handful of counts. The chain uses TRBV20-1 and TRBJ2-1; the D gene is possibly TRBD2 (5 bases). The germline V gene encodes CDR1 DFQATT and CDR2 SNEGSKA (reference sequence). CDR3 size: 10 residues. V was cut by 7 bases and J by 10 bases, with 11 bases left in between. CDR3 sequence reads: CSVSSGEQFF. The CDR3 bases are TGCAGTGTCTCCAGCGGAGAGCAGTTCTTC.

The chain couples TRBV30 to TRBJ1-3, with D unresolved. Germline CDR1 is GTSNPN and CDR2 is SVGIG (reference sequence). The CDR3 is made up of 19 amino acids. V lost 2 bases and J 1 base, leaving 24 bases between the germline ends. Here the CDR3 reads CAWSPLRRSVLRSGNTIYF. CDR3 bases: TGTGCCTGGAGTCCCCTCCGGAGGTCCGTATTACGGTCTGGAAACACCATATATTTT. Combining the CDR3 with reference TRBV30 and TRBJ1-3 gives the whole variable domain SQTIHQWPATLVQPVGSPLSLECTVEGTSNPNLYWYRQAAGRGLQLLFYSVGIGQISSEVPQNLSASRPQDRQFILSSKKLLLSDSGFYLCAWSPLRRSVLRSGNTIYFGEGSWLTVV.

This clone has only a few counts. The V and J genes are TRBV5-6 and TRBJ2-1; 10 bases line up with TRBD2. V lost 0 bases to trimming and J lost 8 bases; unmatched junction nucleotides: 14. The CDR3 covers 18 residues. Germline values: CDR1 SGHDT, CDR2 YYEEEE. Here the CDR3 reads CASSLVGGLAGGFHEQFF. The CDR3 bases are TGTGCCAGCAGCTTGGTGGGGGGTTTAGCGGGAGGTTTCCATGAGCAGTTCTTC.

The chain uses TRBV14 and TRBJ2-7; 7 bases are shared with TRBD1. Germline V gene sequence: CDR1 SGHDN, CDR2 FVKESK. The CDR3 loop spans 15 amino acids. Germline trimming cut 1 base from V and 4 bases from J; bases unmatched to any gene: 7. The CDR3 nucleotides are TGTGCCAGCAGCCAAGGGTACAGGGGATGGTACGAGCAGTACTTC. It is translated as CASSQGYRGWYEQYF.

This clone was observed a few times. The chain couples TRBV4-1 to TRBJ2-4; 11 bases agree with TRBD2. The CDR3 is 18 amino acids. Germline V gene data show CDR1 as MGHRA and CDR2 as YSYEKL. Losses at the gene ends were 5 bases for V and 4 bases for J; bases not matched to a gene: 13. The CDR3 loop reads CASSSQILAGVGKNIQYF. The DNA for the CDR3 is TGCGCCAGCAGCTCCCAAATACTAGCGGGAGTTGGTAAAAACATTCAGTACTTC.

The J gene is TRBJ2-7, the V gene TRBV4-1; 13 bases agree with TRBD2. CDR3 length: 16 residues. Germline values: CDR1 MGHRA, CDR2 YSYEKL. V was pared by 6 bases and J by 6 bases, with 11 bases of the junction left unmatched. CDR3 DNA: TGCGCCAGCAGTAAAGGCCGGACTAGCGGGAGCATCGAGCAGTACTTC. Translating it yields CASSKGRTSGSIEQYF.

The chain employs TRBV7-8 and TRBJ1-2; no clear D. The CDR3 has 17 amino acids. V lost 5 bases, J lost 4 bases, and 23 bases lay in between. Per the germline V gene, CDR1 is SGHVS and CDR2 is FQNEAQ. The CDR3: CASSPGTVPYGGYGYTF. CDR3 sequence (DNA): TGTGCCAGCAGCCCGGGAACAGTTCCTTATGGTGGCTATGGCTACACCTTC.